The rows below give T cell receptor beta chains drawn from one sample of a study of T-cell memory formation after mild COVID-19. One entry per CDR3 protein results from TCRdb running MiXCR on the 5' RACE reads. The sample has about 400,000 distinct CDR3 sequences; 20% to 30% are singletons. The sample was PBMCs or a T cell subset sorted from them (not recorded which). The receptors originated from an adult woman who had mild COVID-19 (a few samples of this study predate the infection). Cell type and time point are not known. CDR3s include the opening cysteine and the closing phenylalanine or tryptophan. The D gene is left open where the match is weak. Size is stated for part of the rows, as once, few or many counts, or as a class when the clone is expanded.

size,D,length,J,V,CDR3,DNA
-,TRBD1,12,TRBJ1-2,TRBV29-1,CSVKGQSYGYTF,TGCAGCGTAAAGGGACAGTCTTATGGCTACACCTTC
few,TRBD2,16,TRBJ2-1,TRBV12-3/TRBV12-4,CASSPFRAGVGNEQFF,TGTGCCAGCAGCCCATTCCGAGCGGGAGTTGGAAATGAGCAGTTCTTC
many,-,15,TRBJ2-1,TRBV11-2,CASSSVPLIGNEQFF,TGTGCCAGCAGCTCAGTTCCCCTTATTGGCAATGAGCAGTTCTTC
-,-,14,TRBJ1-1,TRBV6-1,CASMWGPLNTEAFF,TGTGCCAGCATGTGGGGGCCACTGAACACTGAAGCTTTCTTT
-,-,8,TRBJ1-2,TRBV2,CASNGYTF,TGTGCCAGCAATGGCTACACCTTC
few,TRBD1,16,TRBJ1-1,TRBV11-2,CASSLIVGQGDTEAFF,TGTGCCAGCAGCTTAATTGTAGGACAGGGAGATACTGAAGCTTTCTTT
-,-,15,TRBJ2-6,TRBV5-6,CASSLKTPGANVLTF,TGTGCCAGCAGCTTGAAGACTCCTGGGGCCAACGTCCTGACTTTC
-,TRBD2,13,TRBJ2-7,TRBV4-3,CASSSGIHYEQYF,TGCGCCAGCAGCAGCGGGATTCATTACGAGCAGTACTTC
-,-,16,TRBJ2-7,TRBV12-3/TRBV12-4,CASSLFTGERLYEQYF,TGTGCCAGCAGTTTATTTACGGGGGAGAGACTCTACGAGCAGTACTTC
-,TRBD2,14,TRBJ2-3,TRBV12-3/TRBV12-4,CASTVAGTTDTQYF,TGTGCCAGCACCGTAGCGGGAACCACAGATACGCAGTATTTT
-,-,17,TRBJ2-6,TRBV15,CATSSPPGLGGANVLTF,TGTGCCACCAGCAGCCCCCCAGGACTGGGGGGGGCCAACGTCCTGACTTTC
few,TRBD2,15,TRBJ2-4,TRBV5-1,CASSSSFTSGNIQYF,TGCGCCAGCAGCTCCTCGTTCACTAGCGGAAACATTCAGTACTTC
-,-,14,TRBJ1-1,TRBV5-1,CASSFLDRNTEAFF,TGCGCCAGCAGCTTTCTGGACAGGAACACTGAAGCTTTCTTT
-,-,16,TRBJ1-1,TRBV4-3,CASSQDRVQENTEAFF,TGCGCCAGCAGCCAAGATCGGGTACAGGAAAACACTGAAGCTTTCTTT
-,TRBD1,13,TRBJ1-2,TRBV5-1,CASSLQGADGYTF,TGCGCCAGCAGCTTACAGGGGGCGGATGGCTACACCTTC
few,TRBD1,15,TRBJ1-2,TRBV2,CASSSDRAANYGYTF,TGTGCCAGCAGTTCGGACAGGGCGGCGAACTATGGCTACACCTTC
few,TRBD2,18,TRBJ2-3,TRBV3-1,CASSQGASGPPSTDTQYF,TGTGCCAGCAGCCAAGGAGCTAGCGGCCCCCCCAGCACAGATACGCAGTATTTT
many,-,12,TRBJ2-1,TRBV5-1,CASSPGLNEQFF,TGTGCCAGCAGCCCTGGACTAAATGAGCAGTTCTTC
many,-,16,TRBJ2-5,TRBV7-9,CASSLGGVLVQETQYF,TGTGCCAGCAGCTTAGGAGGGGTTCTGGTCCAAGAGACCCAGTACTTC
many,-,14,TRBJ1-1,TRBV12-3/TRBV12-4,CASSFSWRETEAFF,TGTGCCAGCAGTTTTAGTTGGCGTGAGACTGAAGCTTTCTTT
-,-,20,TRBJ2-2,TRBV21-1,CASSKYPQGRVSGFTGELFF,TGTGCCAGCAGCAAATATCCGCAGGGTCGGGTTAGCGGCTTCACCGGGGAGCTGTTTTTT
few,TRBD2,18,TRBJ2-6,TRBV11-2,CASSPTLAGGAGANVLTF,TGTGCCAGCAGCCCAACACTAGCGGGGGGTGCCGGAGCCAACGTCCTGACTTTC
few,-,11,TRBJ2-1,TRBV6-5,CASTSRDEQFF,TGTGCCAGCACCTCCAGGGATGAGCAGTTCTTC
-,TRBD2,13,TRBJ2-1,TRBV20-1,CSARGLVNNEQFF,TGCAGTGCTAGGGGACTAGTAAACAATGAGCAGTTCTTC
-,TRBD2,15,TRBJ2-1,TRBV12-3/TRBV12-4,CASSPRGDTYNEQFF,TGTGCCAGCAGTCCCCGGGGGGATACCTACAATGAGCAGTTCTTC
few,-,16,TRBJ2-1,TRBV4-1,CASSGVGRGGFDEQFF,TGCGCCAGCAGCGGGGTGGGGCGGGGCGGTTTCGATGAGCAGTTCTTC
-,TRBD2,13,TRBJ2-1,TRBV7-9,CASIFGGRDEQFF,TGTGCCAGCATCTTCGGGGGGAGGGATGAGCAGTTCTTC
-,TRBD1,13,TRBJ1-6,TRBV2,CATTQGVGSPLHF,TGTGCCACCACACAGGGGGTTGGTTCACCCCTCCACTTT
-,TRBD2,16,TRBJ2-1,TRBV3-1,CASSRDGTSGEYEQFF,TGTGCCAGCAGCCGGGACGGGACTAGCGGGGAATATGAGCAGTTCTTC
few,-,13,TRBJ1-2,TRBV5-1,CASSAQESYGYTF,TGCGCCAGCAGCGCCCAAGAGTCTTATGGCTACACCTTC
many,-,17,TRBJ2-7,TRBV24-1,CATSESNTGKRGYEQYF,TGTGCCACCAGTGAATCAAATACAGGGAAGAGAGGTTACGAGCAGTACTTC
-,-,12,TRBJ1-1,TRBV25-1,CASSGLSTEAFF,TGTGCCAGCAGTGGACTAAGCACTGAAGCTTTCTTT
-,-,11,TRBJ2-7,TRBV2,CANGQTYEQYF,TGTGCCAACGGACAGACCTACGAGCAGTACTTC
-,-,12,TRBJ2-3,TRBV12-3/TRBV12-4,CASSFSSDTQYF,TGTGCCAGCAGTTTTTCTTCGGATACGCAGTATTTT
few,TRBD2,16,TRBJ2-1,TRBV12-3/TRBV12-4,CASSTRGGRGYNEQFF,TGTGCCAGCAGTACCCGGGGGGGCAGGGGTTACAATGAGCAGTTCTTC
few,TRBD2,15,TRBJ2-1,TRBV4-1,CASSQLTSGVDEQFF,TGCGCCAGCAGCCAACTGACTAGCGGGGTGGATGAGCAGTTCTTC
few,-,13,TRBJ1-2,TRBV7-9,CASSFPAGNGYTF,TGTGCCAGCAGCTTCCCGGCGGGGAATGGCTACACCTTC
-,-,14,TRBJ1-2,TRBV7-9,CASSFGGAGYGYTF,TGTGCCAGCAGCTTTGGGGGAGCAGGCTATGGCTACACCTTC
-,-,15,TRBJ2-1,TRBV25-1,CASSRPNVVYNEQFF,TGTGCCAGCAGTAGGCCCAATGTAGTCTACAATGAGCAGTTCTTC
few,TRBD2,16,TRBJ2-2,TRBV6-5,CASSYRGGRGPGELFF,TGTGCCAGCAGTTACCGGGGAGGGAGGGGACCCGGGGAGCTGTTTTTT
-,-,14,TRBJ1-2,TRBV7-9,CASSGGHKIYGYTF,TGTGCCAGCAGCGGAGGACACAAGATCTATGGCTACACCTTC
-,-,15,TRBJ2-7,TRBV7-2,CASGNRGQSSYEQYF,TGTGCCAGCGGGAACCGAGGACAAAGCTCCTACGAGCAGTACTTC
few,TRBD1,14,TRBJ1-2,TRBV19,CASRRQGASHGYTF,TGTGCCAGTAGGAGACAGGGGGCGTCTCATGGCTACACCTTC
many,-,14,TRBJ1-1,TRBV6-5,CASSSRRGNTEAFF,TGTGCCAGCAGTTCCCGAAGGGGGAACACTGAAGCTTTCTTT
few,TRBD2,19,TRBJ2-1,TRBV3-1,CASSPRFGTSGGSYNEQFF,TGTGCCAGCAGCCCTCGTTTCGGGACTAGCGGGGGTTCCTACAATGAGCAGTTCTTC
few,-,16,TRBJ2-5,TRBV11-2,CASSPMAQGGQETQYF,TGTGCCAGCAGTCCTATGGCGCAGGGGGGCCAAGAGACCCAGTACTTC
few,-,14,TRBJ2-5,TRBV12-3/TRBV12-4,CASSLLRGQETQYF,TGTGCCAGCAGTTTATTAAGGGGGCAAGAGACCCAGTACTTC
-,-,15,TRBJ2-2,TRBV29-1,CSALSRVPNTGELFF,TGCAGCGCCCTTTCCAGAGTCCCGAACACCGGGGAGCTGTTTTTT
few,-,16,TRBJ2-7,TRBV4-2,CASSQEGAGRHYEQYF,TGTGCCAGCAGCCAAGAAGGTGCCGGGAGACATTACGAGCAGTACTTC
few,-,14,TRBJ1-2,TRBV5-1,CASSSGGVAYGYTF,TGCGCCAGCAGCTCGGGAGGGGTGGCCTATGGCTACACCTTC
few,TRBD1,18,TRBJ2-3,TRBV7-6,CASSSPRDRVRGTDTQYF,TGTGCCAGCAGCTCGCCCCGGGACAGGGTGCGAGGGACAGATACGCAGTATTTT
-,-,14,TRBJ1-2,TRBV9,CASSVGVTNYGYTF,TGTGCCAGCAGCGTAGGGGTTACTAACTATGGCTACACCTTC
few,-,14,TRBJ2-7,TRBV24-1,CATSDSPERSEQYF,TGTGCCACCAGTGATTCACCTGAAAGGAGCGAGCAGTACTTC
-,TRBD1,16,TRBJ1-2,TRBV25-1,CASSVSGTGSSYGYTF,TGTGCCAGCAGTGTATCCGGGACAGGGTCATCCTATGGCTACACCTTC
few,-,15,TRBJ2-5,TRBV27,CASSQRGSRGVAQYF,TGTGCCAGCAGTCAACGGGGTAGTAGAGGAGTGGCCCAGTACTTC
-,-,14,TRBJ1-1,TRBV18,CASSPSGINTEAFF,TGTGCCAGCTCACCGTCGGGGATTAACACTGAAGCTTTCTTT
many,-,13,TRBJ1-1,TRBV7-6,CASASGANTEAFF,TGTGCCAGCGCTTCGGGGGCGAACACTGAAGCTTTCTTT
few,TRBD2,17,TRBJ2-1,TRBV20-1,CSARDPRGLAGYNEQFF,TGCAGTGCTAGAGACCCCAGGGGACTAGCGGGATACAATGAGCAGTTCTTC
-,TRBD1,13,TRBJ1-6,TRBV27,CASRDRPNSPLHF,TGTGCCAGCAGGGACAGGCCCAATTCACCCCTCCACTTT
few,-,14,TRBJ2-7,TRBV7-3,CASSLYPNSYEQYF,TGTGCCAGCAGCTTATACCCAAACTCCTACGAGCAGTACTTC